What follows are 31 T cell receptor beta chains derived from one specimen sequenced in a study of shared clonotypes between healthy human individuals. The data were produced by immunoSEQ multiplex PCR, yet TCRdb's version contains in-frame clones alone and is incomplete. The sample includes 2 million to 2.5 million clones, 95% seen only once; the top ten take more than 0.1%. The sample consisted of naive CD4+ T cells sorted from blood. The subset was: CD45RA+ positively selected. Receptor source: a man younger than 30 in good health.

This clone has just one count. V is TRBV5-5 and J is TRBJ1-5, with 9 bases matching TRBD1. The CDR3 contains 15 residues. Germline CDR1 and CDR2: SGHKS and YYEKEE (reference sequence). The V segment lost 3 bases and the J segment 6 bases; nucleotides outside the gene matches: 7. DNA for the CDR3: TGTGCCAGCAGCTCCACAGGGGGCGCAGGTCAGCCCCAGCATTTT. It is translated as CASSSTGGAGQPQHF.

There are a few counts of this clone. The rearrangement uses TRBV2 and TRBJ1-1; D is undetermined. Germline V CDR1 and CDR2: SNHLY, FYNNEI. The ends were cut back, 2 bases at V and 3 bases at J, with 7 bases in the middle. CDR3 size: 13 residues. The CDR3 coding sequence is TGTGCCAGCAGTGAAAGCGGAGACACTGAAGCTTTCTTT. Its protein product is CASSESGDTEAFF.

Turning to this clone: One end of the junction varies from germline; a read error may be responsible. The chain has TRBV7-2 and TRBJ1-2; 7 nucleotides agree with TRBD1. Germline loops: CDR1 SGHTA, CDR2 FQGNSA. This CDR3 region has 12 residues. CDR3 loop: CASSLNRGEVLF. The DNA for the CDR3 is TGTGCCAGCAGCCTAAACAGGGGCGAGGTTCTCTTC.

This clone was observed a single time. This sequence joins TRBV6-6 and TRBJ1-1; D unresolved. Trimming cost V 8 bases and J 5 bases, with 9 bases left between them. The V gene's germline CDR1 is MNHNY and CDR2 SVGAGI (reference sequence). This CDR3 contains 11 residues. The CDR3 DNA sequence: TGTGCCAGCTGTTGGGAGACTGAAGCTTTCTTT. Encoded protein: CASCWETEAFF.

The chain employs TRBV5-1 and TRBJ2-1, with TRBD2 matching over 12 bases. V lost 3 bases, J lost 1 base, and 5 bases stayed unmatched. There are 17 residues in the CDR3. Germline lookup yields CDR1 SGHRS and CDR2 YFSETQ. Here the CDR3 reads CASSSLTSGSSYNEQFF. In nucleotides, the CDR3 is TGCGCCAGCAGCTCCCTGACTAGCGGGAGTTCCTACAATGAGCAGTTCTTC.

The chain couples TRBV5-6 to TRBJ2-7; no definite D call. The length of the CDR3 is 13 residues. Trimming left V 5 bases short and J 2 bases short, with 11 bases between. The germline CDR1 and CDR2 sequences are SGHDT and YYEEEE. In nucleotides, the CDR3 is TGTGCCAGCAGTCGAGACCCTACCTACGAGCAGTACTTC. This codes for CASSRDPTYEQYF.

The chain couples TRBV12-5 to TRBJ1-6; D call uncertain. Germline CDR1 and CDR2: LGHNT and FRNRAP. Trimming shortened V by 0 bases and J by 8 bases, and 5 bases separated the two germline ends. The CDR3 runs 13 residues. In nucleotides, the CDR3 is TGTGCTAGTGGTTTGGTACATGATTCACCCCTCCACTTT. It codes for CASGLVHDSPLHF. The variable domain in full, with the rest retrieved from reference TRBV12-5 and TRBJ1-6, is DARVTQTPRHKVTEMGQEVTMRCQPILGHNTVFWYRQTMMQGLELLAYFRNRAPLDDSGMPKDRFSAEMPDATLATLKIQPSEPRDSAVYFCASGLVHDSPLHFGNGTRLTVT.

As concerns this clone: Other DNA sequences of this sample code for an identical CDR3. The rearrangement links TRBV7-9 to TRBJ2-2; D is unresolved. CDR1 is SEHNR, CDR2 FQNEAQ, per germline (reference sequence). The CDR3 is made up of 15 amino acids. Trimming removed 5 bases at V and 0 bases at J, with 10 bases between. The CDR3 loop is CASSPRTANTGELFF. The CDR3 nucleotides are TGTGCCAGCAGCCCACGGACGGCGAACACCGGGGAGCTGTTTTTT.

The chain couples TRBV28 to TRBJ2-1; no definite D call. This CDR3 has 11 amino acids. From germline, CDR1 is MDHEN and CDR2 SYDVKM. V was shortened by 2 bases and J by 9 bases, with 5 bases between the two germline ends. CDR3 nucleotide sequence: TGTGCCAGCAGTTTAGTTGGTGAGCAGTTCTTC. It translates to CASSLVGEQFF.

The chain links TRBV4-1 to TRBJ2-2, with 7 bases lining up with TRBD2. V was clipped by 5 bases and J by 3 bases; unmatched bases: 6. Germline V CDR1 and CDR2: MGHRA, YSYEKL. The CDR3 runs to 15 residues. This CDR3 reads CASSLQRGDTGELFF. CDR3 DNA: TGCGCCAGCAGCTTGCAGCGGGGAGACACCGGGGAGCTGTTTTTT.

V gene TRBV5-1 combines with J gene TRBJ1-6; no clear D. V lost 2 bases to trimming and J lost 5 bases, with 14 bases between them. This CDR3 is 16 amino acids long. Germline V lookup: CDR1 SGHRS, CDR2 YFSETQ. In DNA form, the CDR3 reads TGCGCCAGCAGCTTAGATTCGGTCAGAAATAATTCACCCCTCCACTTT. This encodes CASSLDSVRNNSPLHF.

This rearrangement joins TRBV5-1 to TRBJ2-1; possible D gene TRBD1, 6 bases. V lost 4 bases to trimming and J lost 0 bases, with 11 bases between them. Germline V lookup: CDR1 SGHRS, CDR2 YFSETQ. CDR3 length: 15 residues. This chain's CDR3 is CASSLGQFSYNEQFF. DNA of the CDR3: TGCGCCAGCAGCCTAGGACAGTTCTCCTACAATGAGCAGTTCTTC.

Details on this clone: At one boundary the junction diverges from the germline segment, which might be a read error. V is TRBV6-5 and J is TRBJ1-2, with D hard to call. Germline V gene sequence: CDR1 MNHEY, CDR2 SVGAGI. The CDR3 contains 12 residues. The CDR3: CASSSAYWVTTF. DNA of the CDR3: TGTGCCAGCAGTTCCGCGTACTGGGTGACTACTTTC.

The CDR3 loop reads CATSSDRLTYSGANVLTF. CDR3 bases: TGTGCCACCAGCAGCGATAGACTAACTTACTCTGGGGCCAACGTCCTGACTTTC. The gene calls are TRBV15 and TRBJ2-6; tentatively, D is TRBD2 (5 bases). The CDR3 covers 18 residues. V was cut by 3 bases and J by 0 bases, with 15 bases left in between. The germline gives CDR1 LNHNV, CDR2 YYDKDF (reference sequence).

The J gene is TRBJ1-4, the V gene TRBV6-5, with 7 bases identical to TRBD1. Germline CDR1 is MNHEY and CDR2 is SVGAGI. The CDR3 has 14 residues. With 5 bases clipped from V and 8 bases from J, the junction kept 8 bases outside the gene matches. CDR3 nucleotide sequence: TGTGCCAGCAGTGAAGGGGGCTACGGAGAAAAACTGTTTTTT. Translating gives CASSEGGYGEKLFF.

This chain uses TRBV5-6 with TRBJ2-5; 13 bases fit TRBD2. Germline assignment: CDR1 SGHDT and CDR2 YYEEEE. The CDR3 loop spans 15 amino acids. V was pared by 4 bases and J by 5 bases, with 5 bases of the junction left unmatched. The CDR3 region has the DNA TGTGCCAGCAGCGTACTAGCGGGGGGGCGGGAGACCCAGTACTTC. Protein sequence: CASSVLAGGRETQYF. Combining the CDR3 with reference TRBV5-6 and TRBJ2-5 gives the whole variable domain DAGVTQSPTHLIKTRGQQVTLRCSPKSGHDTVSWYQQALGQGPQFIFQYYEEEERQRGNFPDRFSGHQFPNYSSELNVNALLLGDSALYLCASSVLAGGRETQYFGPGTRLLVL.

V gene TRBV5-1 combines with J gene TRBJ2-1; 10 positions agree with TRBD1. V was pared by 3 bases and J by 0 bases, with 12 bases of the junction left unmatched. The CDR3 length is 19 residues. Germline CDR1 reads SGHRS; CDR2 reads YFSETQ. The CDR3 nucleotides are TGCGCCAGCAGCTATTCCGGGACAGGGGCCCTTTCCTCCTACAATGAGCAGTTCTTC. This encodes CASSYSGTGALSSYNEQFF.

CDR3 amino acids: CASSYTGNSPLHF. The CDR3 bases are TGTGCCAGCAGTTACACAGGGAACTCACCCCTCCACTTT. The chain links TRBV28 to TRBJ1-6; TRBD1 might be the D (6 bases). CDR1 is MDHEN, CDR2 SYDVKM, per germline. The CDR3 extends over 13 amino acids. V gave up 4 bases and J gave up 10 bases, with 11 bases separating them. The whole variable domain, filled in from reference TRBV28 and TRBJ1-6, reads DVKVTQSSRYLVKRTGEKVFLECVQDMDHENMFWYRQDPGLGLRLIYFSYDVKMKEKGDIPEGYSVSREKKERFSLILESASTNQTSMYLCASSYTGNSPLHFGNGTRLTVT.

The V gene is TRBV6-5, the J gene TRBJ1-5; D not certain. This CDR3 is built from 15 residues. Deletions cut 0 bases from V and 3 bases from J, with 9 bases between. Per germline, CDR1 MNHEY and CDR2 SVGAGI. CDR3 region: CASSYSGENNQPQHF. For the CDR3, the DNA is TGTGCCAGCAGTTACTCCGGGGAAAACAATCAGCCCCAGCATTTT.

This rearrangement joins TRBV6-1 to TRBJ1-5, with unresolved D. The CDR3 loop spans 14 amino acids. V was clipped by 6 bases and J by 2 bases, with 11 bases between them. Germline CDR1 and CDR2: MNHNS and SASEGT. CDR3 sequence: CASRIAGGNQPQHF. CDR3 nucleotides: TGTGCCAGCAGGATCGCGGGTGGCAATCAGCCCCAGCATTTT.

In nucleotides, the CDR3 is TGTGCCAGTAGTTTTGAGAATCAGCCCCAGCATTTT. Amino acids: CASSFENQPQHF. This sequence joins TRBV19 and TRBJ1-5; D is uncertain. V lost 5 bases to trimming and J lost 4 bases, with 6 bases between them. Germline V gene sequence: CDR1 LNHDA, CDR2 SQIVND (reference sequence). This CDR3 has 12 amino acids.

The chain links TRBV19 to TRBJ2-1; a possible D gene is TRBD2 (5 bases). CDR1 and CDR2 from the germline V gene are LNHDA and SQIVND (reference sequence). Trimming stripped 1 base from V and 5 bases from J, with 18 bases between. The CDR3 sequence is 17 residues long. CDR3 nucleotide sequence: TGTGCCAGTAGTATAGGCGCAGGAACGGGAACCGACAATGAGCAGTTCTTC. Translation: CASSIGAGTGTDNEQFF.

The chain recombines TRBV28 with TRBJ1-2; unclear D gene. Germline CDR1 and CDR2: MDHEN and SYDVKM. The CDR3 spans 11 residues. Between the trimmed V and J ends, which lost 6 bases and 8 bases, there was a span of 10 bases. CDR3 residues: CASSPTRGYTF. The CDR3 DNA follows: TGTGCCAGCAGCCCCACGCGGGGCTACACCTTC.

The V and J genes are TRBV5-1 and TRBJ2-3; D is undetermined. Per the germline V gene, CDR1 is SGHRS and CDR2 is YFSETQ. This CDR3 contains 14 residues. With 5 bases removed from V and 1 base from J, the gap between germline ends came to 11 bases. The CDR3 coding sequence is TGCGCCAGCAGTAACCCGGACCGCACAGATACGCAGTATTTT. It is translated as CASSNPDRTDTQYF.

This chain connects TRBV4-1 to TRBJ1-2; D remains ambiguous. This CDR3 is 14 amino acids long. V lost 2 bases, J lost 4 bases, and 11 bases lay in between. Germline V gene data show CDR1 as MGHRA and CDR2 as YSYEKL. The CDR3, as DNA: TGCGCCAGCAGCCAATTGACGGACGGCTATGGCTACACCTTC. This sequence encodes CASSQLTDGYGYTF.

This sequence joins TRBV7-9 and TRBJ2-3; unclear D gene. Germline loops: CDR1 SEHNR, CDR2 FQNEAQ (reference sequence). The CDR3 consists of 16 residues. Trimming stripped 3 bases from V and 2 bases from J, with 15 bases between. CDR3 DNA sequence: TGTGCCAGCAGCTTTCGCAGTTCAAAATACACAGATACGCAGTATTTT. Its translation is CASSFRSSKYTDTQYF.

This chain connects TRBV7-9 to TRBJ2-7, with 9 bases fitting TRBD1. The CDR3 is 14 residues long. The V segment lost 4 bases and the J segment 4 bases; nucleotides outside the gene matches: 5. Germline assignment: CDR1 SEHNR and CDR2 FQNEAQ (reference sequence). The chain's CDR3 is CASSSTGGEYEQYF. CDR3 DNA sequence: TGTGCCAGCAGCTCGACAGGGGGGGAGTACGAGCAGTACTTC.

This clone is a singleton in its sample. This sequence joins TRBV5-1 and TRBJ1-4; no definite D call. CDR1 and CDR2 from the germline V gene are SGHRS and YFSETQ. The CDR3 is 15 amino acids. Trimming left V 2 bases short and J 3 bases short, with 11 bases between. The CDR3 spells CASSFSGGSNEKLFF. The DNA for the CDR3 is TGCGCCAGCAGCTTCTCGGGAGGATCTAATGAAAAACTGTTTTTT.

Comments on this clone: Other DNA sequences from this sample encode an identical CDR3 as well. The chain joins TRBV30 to TRBJ2-3; TRBD2 is a possible D gene (6 bases). V was shortened by 5 bases and J by 3 bases, with 6 bases between the two germline ends. Germline V gene lookup returns CDR1 GTSNPN and CDR2 SVGIG (reference sequence). The CDR3 has 11 residues. Written as DNA, the CDR3 is TGTGCCTGGGCGGGGACAGATACGCAGTATTTT. Amino acid sequence: CAWAGTDTQYF.

V gene TRBV7-2 combines with J gene TRBJ2-5, with TRBD2 matching over 9 bases. This CDR3 comprises 16 residues. V shed 8 bases, J shed 4 bases, and the junction held 14 bases outside the gene matches. Germline lookup yields CDR1 SGHTA and CDR2 FQGNSA. The CDR3 region has the DNA TGTGCCAGCGGGTGGATCGGTAGCGGGAGTCGAGAGACCCAGTACTTC. It codes for CASGWIGSGSRETQYF.

This clone appeared a single time. This chain links TRBV25-1 with TRBJ1-6; D unclear. Trimming removed 3 bases from V and 6 bases from J, with 12 bases in between. From germline, CDR1 is MGHDK and CDR2 SYGVNS. The CDR3 spans 15 residues. CDR3 in amino acids: CASSEQAKPNSPLHF. In DNA form, the CDR3 reads TGTGCCAGCAGTGAGCAGGCGAAACCTAATTCACCCCTCCACTTT. Full variable domain (remainder filled in from reference TRBV25-1 and TRBJ1-6): EADIYQTPRYLVIGTGKKITLECSQTMGHDKMYWYQQDPGMELHLIHYSYGVNSTEKGDLSSESTVSRIRTEHFPLTLESARPSHTSQYLCASSEQAKPNSPLHFGNGTRLTVT.